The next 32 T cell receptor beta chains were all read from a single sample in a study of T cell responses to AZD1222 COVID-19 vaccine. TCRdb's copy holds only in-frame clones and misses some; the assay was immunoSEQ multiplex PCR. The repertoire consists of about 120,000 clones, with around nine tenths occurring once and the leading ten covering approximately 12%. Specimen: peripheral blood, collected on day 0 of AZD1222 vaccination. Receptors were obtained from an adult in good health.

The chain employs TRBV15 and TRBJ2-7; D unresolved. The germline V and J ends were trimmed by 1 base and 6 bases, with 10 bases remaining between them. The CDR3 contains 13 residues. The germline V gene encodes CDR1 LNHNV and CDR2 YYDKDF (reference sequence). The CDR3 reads CATSRGVGVEQYF. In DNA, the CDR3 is TGTGCCACCAGCAGAGGGGTAGGCGTCGAGCAGTACTTC. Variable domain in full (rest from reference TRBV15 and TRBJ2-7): DAMVIQNPRYQVTQFGKPVTLSCSQTLNHNVMYWYQQKSSQAPKLLFHYYDKDFNNEADTPDNFQSRRPNTSFCFLDIRSPGLGDTAMYLCATSRGVGVEQYFGPGTRLTVT.

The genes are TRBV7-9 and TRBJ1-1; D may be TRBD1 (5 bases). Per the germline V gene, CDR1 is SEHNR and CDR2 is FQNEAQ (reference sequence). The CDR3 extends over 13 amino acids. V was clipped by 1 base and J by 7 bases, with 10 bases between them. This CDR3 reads CASSLVTALEAFF. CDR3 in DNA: TGTGCCAGCAGCTTAGTGACAGCTCTTGAAGCTTTCTTT. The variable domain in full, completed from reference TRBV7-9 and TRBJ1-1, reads DTGVSQNPRHKITKRGQNVTFRCDPISEHNRLYWYRQTLGQGPEFLTYFQNEAQLEKSRLLSDRFSAERPKGSFSTLEIQRTEQGDSAMYLCASSLVTALEAFFGQGTRLTVV.

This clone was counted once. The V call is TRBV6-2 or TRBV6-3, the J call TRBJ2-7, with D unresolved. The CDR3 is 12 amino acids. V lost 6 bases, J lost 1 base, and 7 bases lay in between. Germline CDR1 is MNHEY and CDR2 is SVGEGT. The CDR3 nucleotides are TGTGCCAGCAGCCGCAATTCCTACGAGCAGTACTTC. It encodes CASSRNSYEQYF.

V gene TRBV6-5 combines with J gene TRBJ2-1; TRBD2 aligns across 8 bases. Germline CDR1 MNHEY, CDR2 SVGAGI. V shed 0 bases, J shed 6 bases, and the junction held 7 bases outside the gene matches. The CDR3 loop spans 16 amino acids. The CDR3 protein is CASSYSNSGRSNEQFF. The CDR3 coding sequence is TGTGCCAGCAGTTACTCGAACAGCGGGAGAAGCAATGAGCAGTTCTTC.

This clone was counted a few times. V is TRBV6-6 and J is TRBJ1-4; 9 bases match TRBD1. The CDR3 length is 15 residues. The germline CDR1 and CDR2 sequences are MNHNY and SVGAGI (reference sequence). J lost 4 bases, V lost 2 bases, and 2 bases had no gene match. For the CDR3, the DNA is TGTGCCAGCAGTTACGGGACAGGGCTTAATGAAAAACTGTTTTTT. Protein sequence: CASSYGTGLNEKLFF.

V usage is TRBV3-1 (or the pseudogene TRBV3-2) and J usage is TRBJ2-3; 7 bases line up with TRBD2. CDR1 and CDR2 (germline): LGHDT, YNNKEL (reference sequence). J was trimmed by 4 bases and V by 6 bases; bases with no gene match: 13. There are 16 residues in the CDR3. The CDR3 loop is CASRPSWGGRADTQYF. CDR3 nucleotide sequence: TGTGCCAGCAGGCCTTCTTGGGGAGGGAGGGCAGATACGCAGTATTTT.

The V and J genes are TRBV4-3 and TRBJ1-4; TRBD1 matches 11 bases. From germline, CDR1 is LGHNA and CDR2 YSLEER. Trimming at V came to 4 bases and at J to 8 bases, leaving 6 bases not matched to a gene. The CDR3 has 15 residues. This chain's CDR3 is CASSLSGTGGEKLFF. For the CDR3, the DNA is TGCGCCAGCAGCCTTTCCGGGACAGGGGGAGAAAAACTGTTTTTT.

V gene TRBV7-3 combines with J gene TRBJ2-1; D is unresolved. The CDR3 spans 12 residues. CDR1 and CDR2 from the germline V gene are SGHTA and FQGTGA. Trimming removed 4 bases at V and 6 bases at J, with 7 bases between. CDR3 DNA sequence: TGTGCCAGCAGCTGGTTCGTCAATGAGCAGTTCTTC. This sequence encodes CASSWFVNEQFF.

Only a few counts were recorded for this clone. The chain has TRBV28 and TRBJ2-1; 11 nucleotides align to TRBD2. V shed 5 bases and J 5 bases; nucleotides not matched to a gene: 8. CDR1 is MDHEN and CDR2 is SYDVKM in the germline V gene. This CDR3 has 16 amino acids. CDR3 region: CASSHPGTSGNNEQFF. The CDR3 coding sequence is TGTGCCAGCAGTCATCCCGGGACTAGCGGAAACAATGAGCAGTTCTTC. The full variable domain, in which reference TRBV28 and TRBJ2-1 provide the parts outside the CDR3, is DVKVTQSSRYLVKRTGEKVFLECVQDMDHENMFWYRQDPGLGLRLIYFSYDVKMKEKGDIPEGYSVSREKKERFSLILESASTNQTSMYLCASSHPGTSGNNEQFFGPGTRLTVL.

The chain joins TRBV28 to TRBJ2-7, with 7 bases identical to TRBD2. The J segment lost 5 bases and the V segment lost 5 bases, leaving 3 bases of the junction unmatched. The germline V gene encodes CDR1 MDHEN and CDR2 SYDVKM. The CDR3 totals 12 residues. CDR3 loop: CASSPTSNEQYF. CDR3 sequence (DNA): TGTGCCAGCAGTCCGACTAGCAACGAGCAGTACTTC. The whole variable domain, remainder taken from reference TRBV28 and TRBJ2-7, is DVKVTQSSRYLVKRTGEKVFLECVQDMDHENMFWYRQDPGLGLRLIYFSYDVKMKEKGDIPEGYSVSREKKERFSLILESASTNQTSMYLCASSPTSNEQYFGPGTRLTVT.

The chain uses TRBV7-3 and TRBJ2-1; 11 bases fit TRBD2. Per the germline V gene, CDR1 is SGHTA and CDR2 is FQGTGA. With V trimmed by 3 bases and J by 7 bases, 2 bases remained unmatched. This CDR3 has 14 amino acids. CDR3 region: CASSLTSGINEQFF. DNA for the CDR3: TGTGCCAGCAGCTTGACTAGCGGGATAAATGAGCAGTTCTTC.

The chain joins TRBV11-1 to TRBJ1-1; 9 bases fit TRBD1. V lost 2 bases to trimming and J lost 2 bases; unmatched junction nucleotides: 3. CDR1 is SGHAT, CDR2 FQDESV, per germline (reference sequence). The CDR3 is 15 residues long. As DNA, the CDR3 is TGTGCCAGCAGCTTACGGGGACAGGGCAACACTGAAGCTTTCTTT. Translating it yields CASSLRGQGNTEAFF.

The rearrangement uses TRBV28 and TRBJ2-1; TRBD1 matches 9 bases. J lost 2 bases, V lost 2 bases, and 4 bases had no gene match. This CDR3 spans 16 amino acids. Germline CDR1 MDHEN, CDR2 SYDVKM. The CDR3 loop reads CASSLTGQGAYNEQFF. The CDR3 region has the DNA TGTGCCAGCAGTTTAACGGGACAGGGTGCCTACAATGAGCAGTTCTTC. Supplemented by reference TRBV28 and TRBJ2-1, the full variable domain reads DVKVTQSSRYLVKRTGEKVFLECVQDMDHENMFWYRQDPGLGLRLIYFSYDVKMKEKGDIPEGYSVSREKKERFSLILESASTNQTSMYLCASSLTGQGAYNEQFFGPGTRLTVL.

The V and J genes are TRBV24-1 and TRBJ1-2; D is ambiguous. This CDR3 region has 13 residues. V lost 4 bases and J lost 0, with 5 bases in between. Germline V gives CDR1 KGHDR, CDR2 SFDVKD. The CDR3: CATSEIANYGYTF. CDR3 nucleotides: TGTGCCACCAGTGAAATAGCTAACTATGGCTACACCTTC.

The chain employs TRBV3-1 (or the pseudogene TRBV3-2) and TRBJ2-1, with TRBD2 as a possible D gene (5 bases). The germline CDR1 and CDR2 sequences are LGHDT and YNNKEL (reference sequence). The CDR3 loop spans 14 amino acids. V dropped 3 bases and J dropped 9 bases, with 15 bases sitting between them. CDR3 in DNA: TGTGCCAGCAGCCATGATTTCCTAGCAGGTGAGCAGTTCTTC. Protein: CASSHDFLAGEQFF.

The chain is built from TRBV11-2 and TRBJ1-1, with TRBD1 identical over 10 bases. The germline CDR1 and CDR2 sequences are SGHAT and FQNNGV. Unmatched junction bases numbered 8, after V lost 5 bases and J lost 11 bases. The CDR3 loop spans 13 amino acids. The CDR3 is CASSPRQGAYAFF. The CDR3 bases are TGTGCCAGCAGCCCCCGACAGGGGGCGTATGCTTTCTTT.

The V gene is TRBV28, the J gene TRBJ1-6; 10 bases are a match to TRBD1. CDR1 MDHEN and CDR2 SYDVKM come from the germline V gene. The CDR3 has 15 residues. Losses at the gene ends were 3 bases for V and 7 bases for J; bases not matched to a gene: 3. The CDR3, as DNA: TGTGCCAGCAGTTTTCTGGGACAGGGGAATTCACCCCTCCACTTT. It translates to CASSFLGQGNSPLHF. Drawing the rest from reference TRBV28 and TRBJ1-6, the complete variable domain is DVKVTQSSRYLVKRTGEKVFLECVQDMDHENMFWYRQDPGLGLRLIYFSYDVKMKEKGDIPEGYSVSREKKERFSLILESASTNQTSMYLCASSFLGQGNSPLHFGNGTRLTVT.

CDR3 nucleotide sequence: TGTGCCAGCAGCCCCAGCCCGGGACTAGCGGGACGAAACATTCAGTACTTC. As protein: CASSPSPGLAGRNIQYF. This sequence joins TRBV11-2 and TRBJ2-4; 13 bases match TRBD2. Germline V lookup: CDR1 SGHAT, CDR2 FQNNGV. Germline trimming cut 5 bases from V and 6 bases from J; bases unmatched to any gene: 10. CDR3 length equals 17 residues.

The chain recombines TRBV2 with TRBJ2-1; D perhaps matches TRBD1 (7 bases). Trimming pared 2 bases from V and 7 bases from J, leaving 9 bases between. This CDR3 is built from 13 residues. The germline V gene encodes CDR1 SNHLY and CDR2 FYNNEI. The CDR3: CASSEQGGNEQFF. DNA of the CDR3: TGTGCCAGCAGTGAACAGGGGGGAAATGAGCAGTTCTTC.

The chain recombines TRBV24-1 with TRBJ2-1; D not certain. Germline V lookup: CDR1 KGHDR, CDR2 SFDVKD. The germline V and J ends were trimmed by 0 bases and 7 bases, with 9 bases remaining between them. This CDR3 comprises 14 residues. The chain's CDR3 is CATSDLQVWNEQFF. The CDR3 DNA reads TGTGCCACCAGTGATTTGCAGGTTTGGAATGAGCAGTTCTTC.

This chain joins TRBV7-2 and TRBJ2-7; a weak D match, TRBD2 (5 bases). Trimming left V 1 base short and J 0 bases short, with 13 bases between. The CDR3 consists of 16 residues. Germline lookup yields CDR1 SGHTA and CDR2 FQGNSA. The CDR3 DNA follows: TGTGCCAGCAGCTTAGGGGCAGCGGCCGACTCCTACGAGCAGTACTTC. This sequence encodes CASSLGAAADSYEQYF.

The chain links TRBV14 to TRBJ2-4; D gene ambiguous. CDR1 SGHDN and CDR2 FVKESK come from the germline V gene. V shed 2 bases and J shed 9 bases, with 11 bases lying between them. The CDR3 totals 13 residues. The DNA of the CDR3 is TGTGCCAGCAGCCAATATATGGGCGGCATTCAGTACTTC. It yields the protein CASSQYMGGIQYF.

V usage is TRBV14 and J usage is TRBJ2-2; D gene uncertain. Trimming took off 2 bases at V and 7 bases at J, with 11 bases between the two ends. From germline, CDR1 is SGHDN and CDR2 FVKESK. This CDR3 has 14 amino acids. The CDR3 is CASSQRSFGGELFF. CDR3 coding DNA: TGTGCCAGCAGCCAAAGAAGTTTCGGCGGGGAGCTGTTTTTT. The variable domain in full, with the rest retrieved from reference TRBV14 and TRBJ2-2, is EAGVTQFPSHSVIEKGQTVTLRCDPISGHDNLYWYRRVMGKEIKFLLHFVKESKQDESGMPNNRFLAERTGGTYSTLKVQPAELEDSGVYFCASSQRSFGGELFFGEGSRLTVL.

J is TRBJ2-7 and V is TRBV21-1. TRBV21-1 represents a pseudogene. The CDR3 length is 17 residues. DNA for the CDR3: TGTGCCAGCAGCAAAAGAAGGGGGGTTGCGGGCGGATACGAGCAGTACTTC. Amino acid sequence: CASSKRRGVAGGYEQYF.

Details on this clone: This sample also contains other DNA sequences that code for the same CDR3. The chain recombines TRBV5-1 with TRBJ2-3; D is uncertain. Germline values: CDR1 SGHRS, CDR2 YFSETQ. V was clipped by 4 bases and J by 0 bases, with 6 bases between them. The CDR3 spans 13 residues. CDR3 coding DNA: TGCGCCAGCAGCGTAGGTAGCACAGATACGCAGTATTTT. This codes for CASSVGSTDTQYF.

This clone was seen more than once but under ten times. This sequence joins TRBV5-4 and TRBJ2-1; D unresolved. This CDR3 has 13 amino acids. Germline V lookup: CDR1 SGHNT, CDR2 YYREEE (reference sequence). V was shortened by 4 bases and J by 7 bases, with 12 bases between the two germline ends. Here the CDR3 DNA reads TGTGCCAGCAGCCTCCAGTCGAGAAATGAGCAGTTCTTC. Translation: CASSLQSRNEQFF.

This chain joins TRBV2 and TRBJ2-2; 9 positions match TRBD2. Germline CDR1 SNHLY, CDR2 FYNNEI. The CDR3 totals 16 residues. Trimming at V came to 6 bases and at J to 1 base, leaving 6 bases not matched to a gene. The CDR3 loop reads CASSASAGGNTGELFF. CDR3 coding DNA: TGTGCCAGCAGCGCCTCAGCGGGAGGGAACACCGGGGAGCTGTTTTTT. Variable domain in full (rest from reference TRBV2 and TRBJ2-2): EPEVTQTPSHQVTQMGQEVILRCVPISNHLYFYWYRQILGQKVEFLVSFYNNEISEKSEIFDDQFSVERPDGSNFTLKIRSTKLEDSAMYFCASSASAGGNTGELFFGEGSRLTVL.

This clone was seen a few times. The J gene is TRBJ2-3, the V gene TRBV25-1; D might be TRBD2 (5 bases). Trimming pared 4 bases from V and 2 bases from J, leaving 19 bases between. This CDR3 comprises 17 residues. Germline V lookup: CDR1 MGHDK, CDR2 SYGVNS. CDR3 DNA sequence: TGTGCCAGCAGTGTCTTAAGCGGCAGCGGCTACACAGATACGCAGTATTTT. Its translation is CASSVLSGSGYTDTQYF.

CDR3: CASNQQGGMGGYTF. In DNA, the CDR3 is TGTGCCAGCAACCAACAGGGGGGGATGGGTGGCTACACCTTC. This chain uses TRBV6-6 with TRBJ1-2, with 8 bases aligning to TRBD1. V was clipped by 7 bases and J by 7 bases; unmatched bases: 11. The germline gives CDR1 MNHNY, CDR2 SVGAGI (reference sequence). This CDR3 is 14 amino acids long.

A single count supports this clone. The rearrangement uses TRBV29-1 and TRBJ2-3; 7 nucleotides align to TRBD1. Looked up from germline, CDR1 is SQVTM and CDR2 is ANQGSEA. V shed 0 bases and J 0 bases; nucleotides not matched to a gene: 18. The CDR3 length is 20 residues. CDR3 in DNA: TGCAGCGTTGAAGATTATTTTTTTTCGTCCTGGGACAGTAGCACAGATACGCAGTATTTT. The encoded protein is CSVEDYFFSSWDSSTDTQYF.

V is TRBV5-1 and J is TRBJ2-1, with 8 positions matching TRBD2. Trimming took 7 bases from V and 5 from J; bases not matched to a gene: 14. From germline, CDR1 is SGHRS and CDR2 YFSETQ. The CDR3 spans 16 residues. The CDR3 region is CASSRTLLLADNEQFF. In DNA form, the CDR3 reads TGCGCCAGCTCCCGAACGCTCCTACTAGCGGACAATGAGCAGTTCTTC.

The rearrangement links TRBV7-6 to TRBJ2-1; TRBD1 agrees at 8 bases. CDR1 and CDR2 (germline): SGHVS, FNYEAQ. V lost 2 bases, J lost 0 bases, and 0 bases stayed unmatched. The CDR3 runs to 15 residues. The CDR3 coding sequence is TGTGCCAGCAGCTTAACAGGGGGCTCCTACAATGAGCAGTTCTTC. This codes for CASSLTGGSYNEQFF.